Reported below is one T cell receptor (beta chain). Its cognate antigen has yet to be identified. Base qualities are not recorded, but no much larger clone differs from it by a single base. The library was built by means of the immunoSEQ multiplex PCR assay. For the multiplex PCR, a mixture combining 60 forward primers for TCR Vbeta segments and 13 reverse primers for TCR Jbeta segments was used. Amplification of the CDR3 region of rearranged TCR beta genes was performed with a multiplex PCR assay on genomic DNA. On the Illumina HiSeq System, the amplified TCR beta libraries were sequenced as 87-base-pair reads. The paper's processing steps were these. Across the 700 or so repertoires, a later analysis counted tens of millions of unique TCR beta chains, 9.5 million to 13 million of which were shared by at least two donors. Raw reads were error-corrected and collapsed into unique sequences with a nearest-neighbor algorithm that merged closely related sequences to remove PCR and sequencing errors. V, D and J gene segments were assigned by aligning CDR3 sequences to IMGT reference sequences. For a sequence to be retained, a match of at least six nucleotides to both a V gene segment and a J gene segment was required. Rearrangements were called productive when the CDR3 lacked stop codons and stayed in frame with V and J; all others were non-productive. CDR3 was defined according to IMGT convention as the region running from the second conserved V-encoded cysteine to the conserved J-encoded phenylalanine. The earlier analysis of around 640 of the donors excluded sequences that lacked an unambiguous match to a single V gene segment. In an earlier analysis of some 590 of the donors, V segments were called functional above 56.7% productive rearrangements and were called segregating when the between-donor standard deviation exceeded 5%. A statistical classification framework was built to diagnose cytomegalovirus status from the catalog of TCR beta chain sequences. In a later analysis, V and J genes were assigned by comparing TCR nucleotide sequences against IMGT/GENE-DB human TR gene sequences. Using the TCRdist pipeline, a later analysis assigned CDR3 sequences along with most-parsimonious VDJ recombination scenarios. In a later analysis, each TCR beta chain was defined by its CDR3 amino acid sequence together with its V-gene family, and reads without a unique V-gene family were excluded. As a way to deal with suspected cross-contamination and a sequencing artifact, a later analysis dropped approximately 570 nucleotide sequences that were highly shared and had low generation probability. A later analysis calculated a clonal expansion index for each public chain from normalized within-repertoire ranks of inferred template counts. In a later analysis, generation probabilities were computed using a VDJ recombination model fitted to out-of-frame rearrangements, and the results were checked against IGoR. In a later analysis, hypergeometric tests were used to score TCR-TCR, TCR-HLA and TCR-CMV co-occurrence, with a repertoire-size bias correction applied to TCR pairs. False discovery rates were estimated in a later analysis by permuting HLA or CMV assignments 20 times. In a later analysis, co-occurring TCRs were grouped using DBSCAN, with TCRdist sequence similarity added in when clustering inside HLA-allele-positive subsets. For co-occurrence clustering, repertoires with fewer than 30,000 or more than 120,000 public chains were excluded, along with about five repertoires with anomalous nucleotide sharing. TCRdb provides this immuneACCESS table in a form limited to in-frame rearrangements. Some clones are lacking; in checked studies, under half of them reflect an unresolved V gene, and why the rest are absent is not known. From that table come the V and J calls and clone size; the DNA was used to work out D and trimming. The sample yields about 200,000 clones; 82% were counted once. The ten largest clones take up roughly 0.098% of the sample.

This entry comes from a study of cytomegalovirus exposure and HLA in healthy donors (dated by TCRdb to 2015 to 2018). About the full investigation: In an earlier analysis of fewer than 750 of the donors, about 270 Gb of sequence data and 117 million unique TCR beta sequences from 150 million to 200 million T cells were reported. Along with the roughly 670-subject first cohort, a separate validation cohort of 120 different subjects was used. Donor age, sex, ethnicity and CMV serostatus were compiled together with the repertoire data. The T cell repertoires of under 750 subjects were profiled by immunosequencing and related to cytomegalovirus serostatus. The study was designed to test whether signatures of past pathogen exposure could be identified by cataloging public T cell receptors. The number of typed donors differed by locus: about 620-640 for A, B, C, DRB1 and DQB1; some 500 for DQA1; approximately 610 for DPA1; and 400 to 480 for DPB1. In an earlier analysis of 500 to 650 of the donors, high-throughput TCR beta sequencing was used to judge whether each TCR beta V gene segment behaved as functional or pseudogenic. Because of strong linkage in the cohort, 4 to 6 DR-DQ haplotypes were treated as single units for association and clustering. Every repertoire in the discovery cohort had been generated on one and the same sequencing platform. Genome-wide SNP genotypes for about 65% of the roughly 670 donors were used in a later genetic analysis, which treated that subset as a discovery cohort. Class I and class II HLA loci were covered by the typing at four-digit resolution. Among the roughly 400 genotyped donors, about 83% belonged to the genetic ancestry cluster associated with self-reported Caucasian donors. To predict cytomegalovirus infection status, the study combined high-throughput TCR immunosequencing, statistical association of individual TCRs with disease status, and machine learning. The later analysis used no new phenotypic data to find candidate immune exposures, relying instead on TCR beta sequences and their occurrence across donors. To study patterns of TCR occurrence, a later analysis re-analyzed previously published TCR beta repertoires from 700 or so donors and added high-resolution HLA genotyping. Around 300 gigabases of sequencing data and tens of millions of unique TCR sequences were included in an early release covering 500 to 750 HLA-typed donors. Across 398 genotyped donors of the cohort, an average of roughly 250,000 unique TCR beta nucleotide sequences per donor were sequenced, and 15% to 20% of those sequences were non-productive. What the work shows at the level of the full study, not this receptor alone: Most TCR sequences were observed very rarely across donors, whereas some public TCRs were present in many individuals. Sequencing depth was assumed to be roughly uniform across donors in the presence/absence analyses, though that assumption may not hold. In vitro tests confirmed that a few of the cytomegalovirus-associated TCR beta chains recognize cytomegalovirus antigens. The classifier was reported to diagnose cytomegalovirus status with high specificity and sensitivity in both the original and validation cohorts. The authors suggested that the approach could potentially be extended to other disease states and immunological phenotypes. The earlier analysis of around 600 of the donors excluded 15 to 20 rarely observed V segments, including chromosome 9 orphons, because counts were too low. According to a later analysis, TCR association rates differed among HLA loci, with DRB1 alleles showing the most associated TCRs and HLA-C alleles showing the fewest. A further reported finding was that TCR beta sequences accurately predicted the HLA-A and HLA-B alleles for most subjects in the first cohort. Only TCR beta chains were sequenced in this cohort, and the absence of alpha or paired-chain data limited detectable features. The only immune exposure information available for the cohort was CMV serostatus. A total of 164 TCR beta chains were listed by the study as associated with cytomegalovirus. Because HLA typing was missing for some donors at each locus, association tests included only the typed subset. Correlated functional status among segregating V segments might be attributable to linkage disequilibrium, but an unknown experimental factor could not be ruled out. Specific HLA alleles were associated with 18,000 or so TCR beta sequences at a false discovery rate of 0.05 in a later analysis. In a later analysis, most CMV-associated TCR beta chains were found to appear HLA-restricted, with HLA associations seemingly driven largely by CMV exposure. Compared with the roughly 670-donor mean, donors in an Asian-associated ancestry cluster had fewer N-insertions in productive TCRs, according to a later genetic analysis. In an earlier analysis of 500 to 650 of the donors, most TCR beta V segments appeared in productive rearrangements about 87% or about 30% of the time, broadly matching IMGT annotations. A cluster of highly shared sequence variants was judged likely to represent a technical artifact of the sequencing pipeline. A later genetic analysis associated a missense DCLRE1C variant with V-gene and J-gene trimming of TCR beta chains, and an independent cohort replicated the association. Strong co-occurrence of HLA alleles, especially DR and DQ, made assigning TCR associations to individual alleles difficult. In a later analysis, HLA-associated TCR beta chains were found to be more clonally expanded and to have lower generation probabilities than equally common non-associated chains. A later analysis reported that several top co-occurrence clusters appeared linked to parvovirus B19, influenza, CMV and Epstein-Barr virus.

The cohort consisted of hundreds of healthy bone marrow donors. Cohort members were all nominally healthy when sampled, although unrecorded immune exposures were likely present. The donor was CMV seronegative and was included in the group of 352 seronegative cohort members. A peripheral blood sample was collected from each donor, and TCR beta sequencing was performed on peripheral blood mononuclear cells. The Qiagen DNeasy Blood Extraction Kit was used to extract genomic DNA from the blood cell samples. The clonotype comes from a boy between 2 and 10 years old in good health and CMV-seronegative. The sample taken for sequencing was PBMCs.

Here the CDR3 is given as CASSHLDRSNYGYTF. Here is the DNA: TGCGCCAGCAGCCACCTTGACAGGTCGAACTATGGCTACACCTTC. The receptor chain draws on TRBV4-3 and TRBJ1-2; the best D guess is TRBD1, with 6 bases matching. From the cysteine through the phenylalanine, the CDR3 covers 15 amino acids. Kept here is only the CDR3 DNA, which spans 45 bases and is read in frame from base 1. Looking up the germline V gene yields CDR1 LGHNA and CDR2 YSLEER. V loses 3 bases of germline sequence and J loses 2 bases, and the interval between the two ends is 13 bases.